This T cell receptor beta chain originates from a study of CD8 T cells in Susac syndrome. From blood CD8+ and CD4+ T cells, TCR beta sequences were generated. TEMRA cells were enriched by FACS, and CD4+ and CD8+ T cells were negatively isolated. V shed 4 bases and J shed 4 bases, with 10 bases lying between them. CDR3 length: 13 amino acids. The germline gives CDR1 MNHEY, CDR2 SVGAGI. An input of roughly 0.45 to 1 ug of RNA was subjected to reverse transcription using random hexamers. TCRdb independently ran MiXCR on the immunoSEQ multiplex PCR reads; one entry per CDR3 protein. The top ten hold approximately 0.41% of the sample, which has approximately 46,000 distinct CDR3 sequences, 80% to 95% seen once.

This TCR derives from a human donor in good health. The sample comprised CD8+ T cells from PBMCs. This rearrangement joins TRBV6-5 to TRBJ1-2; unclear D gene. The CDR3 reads CASSSRPFYGYTF. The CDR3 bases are TGTGCCAGCAGTTCGAGACCCTTCTATGGCTACACCTTC.